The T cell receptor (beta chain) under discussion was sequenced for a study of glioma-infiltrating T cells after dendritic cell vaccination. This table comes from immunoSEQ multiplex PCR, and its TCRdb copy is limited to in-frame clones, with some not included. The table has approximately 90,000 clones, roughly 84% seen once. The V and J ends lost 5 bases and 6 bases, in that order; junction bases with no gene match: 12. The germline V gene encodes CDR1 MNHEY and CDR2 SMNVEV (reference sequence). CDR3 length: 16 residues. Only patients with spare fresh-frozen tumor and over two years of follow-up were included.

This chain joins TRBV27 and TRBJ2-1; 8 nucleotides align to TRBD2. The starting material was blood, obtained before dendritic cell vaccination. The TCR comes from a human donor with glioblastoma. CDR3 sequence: CASSPSGGEIVNEQFF. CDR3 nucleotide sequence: TGTGCCAGCAGTCCGTCGGGAGGGGAGATAGTCAATGAGCAGTTCTTC.